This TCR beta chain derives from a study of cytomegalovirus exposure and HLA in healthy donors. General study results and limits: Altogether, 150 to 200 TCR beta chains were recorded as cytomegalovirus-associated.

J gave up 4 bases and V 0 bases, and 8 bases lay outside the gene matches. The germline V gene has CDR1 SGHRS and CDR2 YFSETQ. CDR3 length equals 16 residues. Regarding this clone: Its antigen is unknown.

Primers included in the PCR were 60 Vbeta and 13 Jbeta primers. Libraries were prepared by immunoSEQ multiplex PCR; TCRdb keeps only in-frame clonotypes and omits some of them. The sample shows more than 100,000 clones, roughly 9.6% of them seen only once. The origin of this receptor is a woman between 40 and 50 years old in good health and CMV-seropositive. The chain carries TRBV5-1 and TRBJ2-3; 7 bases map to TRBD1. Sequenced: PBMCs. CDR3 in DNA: TGCGCCAGCAGCTTGGCCCCAGGGGGAGTCCCAGATACGCAGTATTTT. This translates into CASSLAPGGVPDTQYF. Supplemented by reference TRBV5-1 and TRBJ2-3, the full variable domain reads KAGVTQTPRYLIKTRGQQVTLSCSPISGHRSVSWYQQTPGQGLQFLFEYFSETQRNKGNFPGRFSGRQFSNSRSEMNVSTLELGDSALYLCASSLAPGGVPDTQYFGPGTRLTVL.